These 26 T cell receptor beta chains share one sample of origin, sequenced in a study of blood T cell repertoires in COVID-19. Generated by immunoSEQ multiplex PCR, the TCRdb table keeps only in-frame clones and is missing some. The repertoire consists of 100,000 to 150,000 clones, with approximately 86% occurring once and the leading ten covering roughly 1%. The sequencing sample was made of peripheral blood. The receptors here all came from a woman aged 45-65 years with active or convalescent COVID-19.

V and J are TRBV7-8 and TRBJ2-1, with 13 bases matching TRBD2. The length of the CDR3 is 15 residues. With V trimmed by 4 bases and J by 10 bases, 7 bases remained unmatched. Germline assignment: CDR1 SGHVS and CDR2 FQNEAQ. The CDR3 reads CASSWGLAGRREQFF. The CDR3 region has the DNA TGTGCCAGCAGCTGGGGACTAGCGGGGAGGAGGGAGCAGTTCTTC.

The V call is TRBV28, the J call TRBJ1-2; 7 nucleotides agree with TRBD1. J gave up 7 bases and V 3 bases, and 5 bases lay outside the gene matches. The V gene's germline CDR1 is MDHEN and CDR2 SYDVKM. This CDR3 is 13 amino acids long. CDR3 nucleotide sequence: TGTGCCAGCAGTTTTAAGGGGGCGCTTGGCTACACCTTC. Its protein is CASSFKGALGYTF.

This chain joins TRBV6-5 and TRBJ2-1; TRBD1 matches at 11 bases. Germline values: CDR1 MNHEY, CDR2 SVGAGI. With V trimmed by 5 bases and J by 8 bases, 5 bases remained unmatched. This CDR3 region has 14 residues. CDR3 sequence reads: CASSLRTGGYEQFF. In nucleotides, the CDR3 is TGTGCCAGCAGTCTCCGGACAGGGGGCTATGAGCAGTTCTTC.

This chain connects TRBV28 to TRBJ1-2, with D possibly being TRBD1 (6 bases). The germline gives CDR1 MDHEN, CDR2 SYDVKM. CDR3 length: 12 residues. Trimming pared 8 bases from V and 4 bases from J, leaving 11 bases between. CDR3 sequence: CASSGGLYGYTF. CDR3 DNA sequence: TGTGCCAGCTCGGGGGGCCTCTATGGCTACACCTTC.

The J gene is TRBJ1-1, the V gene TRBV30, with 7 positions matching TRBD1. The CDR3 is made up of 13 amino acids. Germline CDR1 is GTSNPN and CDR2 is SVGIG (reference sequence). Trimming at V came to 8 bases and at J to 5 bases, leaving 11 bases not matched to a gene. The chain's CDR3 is CAGNRQGKTEAFF. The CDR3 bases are TGTGCCGGGAACAGACAGGGAAAGACTGAAGCTTTCTTT.

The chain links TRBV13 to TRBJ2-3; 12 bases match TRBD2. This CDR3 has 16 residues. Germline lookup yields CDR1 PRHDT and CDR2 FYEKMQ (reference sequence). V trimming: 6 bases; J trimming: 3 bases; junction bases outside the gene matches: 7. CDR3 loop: CASSHAGTSGTDTQYF. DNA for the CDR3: TGTGCCAGCAGTCACGCCGGGACTAGCGGGACAGATACGCAGTATTTT.

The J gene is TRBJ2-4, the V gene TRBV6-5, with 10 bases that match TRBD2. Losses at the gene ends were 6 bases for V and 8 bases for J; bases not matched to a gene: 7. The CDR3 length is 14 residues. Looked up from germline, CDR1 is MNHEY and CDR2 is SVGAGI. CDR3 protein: CASSLSGRRDIQYF. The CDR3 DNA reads TGTGCCAGCAGCCTTAGCGGGAGGAGGGACATTCAGTACTTC.

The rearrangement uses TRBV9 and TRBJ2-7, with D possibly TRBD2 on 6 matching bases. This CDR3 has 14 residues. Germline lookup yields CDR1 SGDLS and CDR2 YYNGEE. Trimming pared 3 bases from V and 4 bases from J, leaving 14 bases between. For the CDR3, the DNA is TGTGCCAGCAGCGAAAGCGGGTTTGGGTACGAGCAGTACTTC. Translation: CASSESGFGYEQYF.

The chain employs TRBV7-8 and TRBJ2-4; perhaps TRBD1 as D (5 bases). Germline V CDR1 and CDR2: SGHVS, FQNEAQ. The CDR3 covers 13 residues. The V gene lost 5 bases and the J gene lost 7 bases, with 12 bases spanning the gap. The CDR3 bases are TGTGCCAGCAGCGGGGTCTACAGGAACATTCAGTACTTC. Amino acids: CASSGVYRNIQYF.

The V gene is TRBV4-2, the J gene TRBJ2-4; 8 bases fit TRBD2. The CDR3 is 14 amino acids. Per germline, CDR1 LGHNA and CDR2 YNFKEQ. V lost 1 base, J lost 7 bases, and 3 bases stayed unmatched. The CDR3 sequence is CASSQAQRENIQYF. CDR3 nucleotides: TGTGCCAGCAGCCAAGCACAGCGGGAGAACATTCAGTACTTC.

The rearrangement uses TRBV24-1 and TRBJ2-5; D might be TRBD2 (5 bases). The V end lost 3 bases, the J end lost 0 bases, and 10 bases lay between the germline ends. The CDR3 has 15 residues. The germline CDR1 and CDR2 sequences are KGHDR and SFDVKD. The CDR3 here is CATSDQVANQETQYF. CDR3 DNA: TGTGCCACCAGTGATCAGGTAGCGAACCAAGAGACCCAGTACTTC.

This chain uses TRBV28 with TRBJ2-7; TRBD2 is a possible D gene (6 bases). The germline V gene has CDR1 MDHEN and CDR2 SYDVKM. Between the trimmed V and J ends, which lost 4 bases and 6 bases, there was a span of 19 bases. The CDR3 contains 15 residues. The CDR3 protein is CASSSDSSAGFEQYF. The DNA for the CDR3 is TGTGCCAGCAGTTCCGACTCTAGCGCGGGGTTCGAGCAGTACTTC. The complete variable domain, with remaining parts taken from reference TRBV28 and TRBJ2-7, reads DVKVTQSSRYLVKRTGEKVFLECVQDMDHENMFWYRQDPGLGLRLIYFSYDVKMKEKGDIPEGYSVSREKKERFSLILESASTNQTSMYLCASSSDSSAGFEQYFGPGTRLTVT.

CDR3 amino acids: CSVEDPWGAGPTDTQYF. CDR3 in DNA: TGCAGCGTTGAAGACCCATGGGGAGCGGGACCCACAGATACGCAGTATTTT. The chain employs TRBV29-1 and TRBJ2-3; TRBD2 aligns across 7 bases. With V trimmed by 0 bases and J by 2 bases, 11 bases remained unmatched. This CDR3 is built from 17 residues. The V gene's germline CDR1 is SQVTM and CDR2 ANQGSEA.

CDR3 bases: TGTGCCAGCAGCACGGCGGATAATTCACCCCTCCACTTT. Its protein product is CASSTADNSPLHF. The chain combines TRBV6-2 or TRBV6-3 with TRBJ1-6, with no clear D. V shed 6 bases and J shed 5 bases, with 8 bases lying between them. This CDR3 comprises 13 residues. The germline V gene has CDR1 MNHEY and CDR2 SVGEGT.

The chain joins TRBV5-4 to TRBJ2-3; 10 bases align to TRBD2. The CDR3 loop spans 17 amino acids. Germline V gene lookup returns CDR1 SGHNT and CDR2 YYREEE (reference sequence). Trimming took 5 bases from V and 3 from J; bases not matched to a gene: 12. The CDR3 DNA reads TGTGCCAGCAGTCTCACTCTTACTAGCGGGACAACAGATACGCAGTATTTT. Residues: CASSLTLTSGTTDTQYF.

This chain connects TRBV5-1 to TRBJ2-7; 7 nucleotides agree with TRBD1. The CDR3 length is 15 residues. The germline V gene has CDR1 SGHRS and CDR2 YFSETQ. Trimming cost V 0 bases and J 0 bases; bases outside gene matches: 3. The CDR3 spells CASSLGWTGSYEQYF. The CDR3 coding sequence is TGCGCCAGCAGCTTGGGTTGGACAGGCTCCTACGAGCAGTACTTC.

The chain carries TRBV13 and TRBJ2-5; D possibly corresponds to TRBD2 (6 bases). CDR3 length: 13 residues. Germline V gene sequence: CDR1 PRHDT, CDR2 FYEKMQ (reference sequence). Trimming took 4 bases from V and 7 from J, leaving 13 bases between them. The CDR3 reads CASSYGTGGTQYF. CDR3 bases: TGTGCCAGCAGCTACGGAACCGGGGGGACCCAGTACTTC.

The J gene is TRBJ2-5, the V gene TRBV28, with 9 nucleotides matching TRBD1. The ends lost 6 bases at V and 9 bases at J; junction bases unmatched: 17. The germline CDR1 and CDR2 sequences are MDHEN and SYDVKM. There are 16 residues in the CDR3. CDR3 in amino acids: CASRYRTGDPQGAQYF. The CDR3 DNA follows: TGTGCCAGCAGATACCGGACAGGGGACCCCCAAGGGGCCCAGTACTTC.

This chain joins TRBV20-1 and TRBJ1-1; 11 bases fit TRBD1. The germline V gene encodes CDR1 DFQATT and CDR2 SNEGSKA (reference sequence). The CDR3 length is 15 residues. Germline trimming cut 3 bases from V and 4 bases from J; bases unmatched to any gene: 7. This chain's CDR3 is CSASPPDRGRTEAFF. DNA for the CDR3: TGCAGTGCTAGTCCCCCGGACAGGGGGCGCACTGAAGCTTTCTTT.

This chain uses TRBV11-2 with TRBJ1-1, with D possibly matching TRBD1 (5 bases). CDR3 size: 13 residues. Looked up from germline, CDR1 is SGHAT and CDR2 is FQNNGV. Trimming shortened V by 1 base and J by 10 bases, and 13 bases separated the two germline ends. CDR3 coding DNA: TGTGCCAGCAGCTTAGGCTTGGGGCTTGTAGCTTTCTTT. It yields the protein CASSLGLGLVAFF.

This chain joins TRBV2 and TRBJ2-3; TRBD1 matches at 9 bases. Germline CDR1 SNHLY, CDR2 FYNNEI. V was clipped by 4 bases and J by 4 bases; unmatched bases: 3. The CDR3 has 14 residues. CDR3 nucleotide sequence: TGTGCCAGCAGTGGGGACAGGGCCCCAGATACGCAGTATTTT. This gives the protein CASSGDRAPDTQYF.

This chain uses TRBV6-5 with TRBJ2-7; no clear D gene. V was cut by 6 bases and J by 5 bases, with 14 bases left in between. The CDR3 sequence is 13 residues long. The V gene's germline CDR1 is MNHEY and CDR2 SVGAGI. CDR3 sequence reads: CASSSGSNHEQYF. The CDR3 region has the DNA TGTGCCAGCAGCTCCGGGTCGAACCACGAGCAGTACTTC.

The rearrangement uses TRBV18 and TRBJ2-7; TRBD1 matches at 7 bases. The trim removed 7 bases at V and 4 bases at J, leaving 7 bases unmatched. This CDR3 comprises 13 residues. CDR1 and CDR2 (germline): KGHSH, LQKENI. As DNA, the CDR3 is TGTGCCAGCTGCCGGGACAGACCTTACGAGCAGTACTTC. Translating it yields CASCRDRPYEQYF.

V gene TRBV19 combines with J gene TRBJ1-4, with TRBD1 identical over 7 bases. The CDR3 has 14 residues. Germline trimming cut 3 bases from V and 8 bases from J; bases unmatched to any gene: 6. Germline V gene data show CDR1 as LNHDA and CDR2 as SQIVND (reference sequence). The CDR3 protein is CASSMREGAEKLFF. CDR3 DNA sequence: TGTGCCAGTAGTATGCGTGAGGGGGCGGAAAAACTGTTTTTT. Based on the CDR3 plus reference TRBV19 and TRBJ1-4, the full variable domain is DGGITQSPKYLFRKEGQNVTLSCEQNLNHDAMYWYRQDPGQGLRLIYYSQIVNDFQKGDIAEGYSVSREKKESFPLTVTSAQKNPTAFYLCASSMREGAEKLFFGSGTQLSVL.

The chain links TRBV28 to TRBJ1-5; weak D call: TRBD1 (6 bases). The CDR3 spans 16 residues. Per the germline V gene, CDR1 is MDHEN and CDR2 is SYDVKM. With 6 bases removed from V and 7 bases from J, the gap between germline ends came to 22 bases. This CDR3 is CASSYSGQTVAQPQHF. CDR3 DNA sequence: TGTGCCAGCAGCTACTCCGGACAGACGGTAGCCCAGCCCCAGCATTTT.

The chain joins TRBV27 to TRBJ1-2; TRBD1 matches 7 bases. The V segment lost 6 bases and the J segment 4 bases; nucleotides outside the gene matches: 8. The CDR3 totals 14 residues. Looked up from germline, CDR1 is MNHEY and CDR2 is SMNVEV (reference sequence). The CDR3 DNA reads TGTGCCAGCAGCCCTCGAGGACAGGCCTATGGCTACACCTTC. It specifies CASSPRGQAYGYTF.